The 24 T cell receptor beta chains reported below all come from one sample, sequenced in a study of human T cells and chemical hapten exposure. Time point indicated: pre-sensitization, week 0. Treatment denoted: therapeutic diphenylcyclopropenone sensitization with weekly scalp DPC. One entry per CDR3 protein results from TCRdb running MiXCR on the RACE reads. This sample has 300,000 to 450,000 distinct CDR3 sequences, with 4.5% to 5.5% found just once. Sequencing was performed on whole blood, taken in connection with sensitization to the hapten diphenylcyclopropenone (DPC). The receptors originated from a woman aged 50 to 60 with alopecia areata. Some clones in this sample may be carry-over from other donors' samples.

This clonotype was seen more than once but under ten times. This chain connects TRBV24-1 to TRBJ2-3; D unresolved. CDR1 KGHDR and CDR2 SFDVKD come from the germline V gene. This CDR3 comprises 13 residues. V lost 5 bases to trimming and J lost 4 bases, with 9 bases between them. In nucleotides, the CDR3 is TGTGCCACCAGTGGAGTTGGGGCAGATACGCAGTATTTT. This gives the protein CATSGVGADTQYF.

CDR3 loop: CASRRTSMNTEAFF. CDR3 nucleotide sequence: TGTGCCAGCAGACGGACCAGCATGAACACTGAAGCTTTCTTT. This chain joins TRBV2 and TRBJ1-1, with D unclear. V shed 6 bases and J shed 0 bases, with 11 bases lying between them. CDR1 is SNHLY and CDR2 is FYNNEI in the germline V gene. This CDR3 is 14 amino acids long.

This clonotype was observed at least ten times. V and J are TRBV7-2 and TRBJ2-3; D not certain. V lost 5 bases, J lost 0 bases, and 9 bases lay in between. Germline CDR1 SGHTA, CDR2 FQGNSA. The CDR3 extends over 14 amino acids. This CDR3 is CASSRDQSTDTQYF. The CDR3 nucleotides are TGTGCCAGCAGCCGTGACCAAAGCACAGATACGCAGTATTTT.

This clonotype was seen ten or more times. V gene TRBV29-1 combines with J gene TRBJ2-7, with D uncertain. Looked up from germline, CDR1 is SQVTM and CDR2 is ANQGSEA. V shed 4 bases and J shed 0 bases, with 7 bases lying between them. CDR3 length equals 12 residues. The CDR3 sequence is CSVGYNSYEQYF. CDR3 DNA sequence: TGCAGCGTTGGATACAACTCCTACGAGCAGTACTTC.

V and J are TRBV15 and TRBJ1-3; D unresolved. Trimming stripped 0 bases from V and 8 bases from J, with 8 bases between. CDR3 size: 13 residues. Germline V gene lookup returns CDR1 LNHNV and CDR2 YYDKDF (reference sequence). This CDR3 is CATSRDPVDTIYF. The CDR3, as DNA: TGTGCCACCAGCAGAGATCCAGTGGACACCATATATTTT.

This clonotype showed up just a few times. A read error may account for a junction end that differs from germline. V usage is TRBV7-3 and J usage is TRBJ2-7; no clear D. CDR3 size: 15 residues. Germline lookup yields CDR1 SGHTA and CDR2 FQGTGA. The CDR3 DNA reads TGTGCCAGCAGCTCATCCCCAACCCCAAACTACGAGCAATACTTC. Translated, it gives CASSSSPTPNYEQYF.

The CDR3 loop is CASSQRRGNTGELFF. The CDR3 nucleotides are TGTGCCAGCAGCCAAAGGCGAGGGAACACCGGGGAGCTGTTTTTT. The chain joins TRBV3-1 to TRBJ2-2; no reliable D call. The CDR3 extends over 15 amino acids. CDR1 and CDR2 (germline): LGHDT, YNNKEL (reference sequence). The germline V and J ends were trimmed by 2 bases and 1 base, with 8 bases remaining between them.

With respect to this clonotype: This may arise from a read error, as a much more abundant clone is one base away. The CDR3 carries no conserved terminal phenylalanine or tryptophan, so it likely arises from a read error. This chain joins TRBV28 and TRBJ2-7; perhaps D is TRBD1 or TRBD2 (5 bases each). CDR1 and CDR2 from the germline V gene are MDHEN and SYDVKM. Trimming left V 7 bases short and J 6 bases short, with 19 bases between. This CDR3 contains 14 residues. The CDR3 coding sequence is TGTGCCAGCACCGGGGAACAGGTATTCTCCGAGCAGTACTAC. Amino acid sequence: CASTGEQVFSEQYY.

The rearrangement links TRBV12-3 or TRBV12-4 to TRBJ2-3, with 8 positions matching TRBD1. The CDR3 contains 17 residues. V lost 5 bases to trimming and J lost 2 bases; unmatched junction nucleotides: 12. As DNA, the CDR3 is TGTGCCAGCAGTCCGAAGACAGGGGAGCTTTTCACAGATACGCAGTATTTT. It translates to CASSPKTGELFTDTQYF.

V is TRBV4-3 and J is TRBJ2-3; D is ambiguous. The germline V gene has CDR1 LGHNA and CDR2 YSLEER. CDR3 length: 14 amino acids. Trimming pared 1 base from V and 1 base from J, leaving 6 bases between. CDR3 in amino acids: CASSQGAGTDTQYF. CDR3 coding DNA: TGCGCCAGCAGCCAAGGGGCGGGCACAGATACGCAGTATTTT.

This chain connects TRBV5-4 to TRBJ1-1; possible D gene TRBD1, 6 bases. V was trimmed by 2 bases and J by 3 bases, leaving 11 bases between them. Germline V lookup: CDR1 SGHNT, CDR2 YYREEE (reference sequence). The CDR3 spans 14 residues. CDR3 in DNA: TGTGCCAGCAGCTTAGGAGGGGGAGACACTGAAGCTTTCTTT. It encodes CASSLGGGDTEAFF.

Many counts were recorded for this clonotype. CDR3: CSASSSGGAEAQYF. The DNA for the CDR3 is TGCAGTGCTTCCTCTAGCGGGGGGGCCGAGGCGCAGTATTTT. The chain employs TRBV20-1 and TRBJ2-3, with 12 bases identical to TRBD2. This CDR3 spans 14 amino acids. Germline-derived CDR1 and CDR2 are DFQATT and SNEGSKA (reference sequence). Trimming cost V 5 bases and J 10 bases; bases outside gene matches: 10.

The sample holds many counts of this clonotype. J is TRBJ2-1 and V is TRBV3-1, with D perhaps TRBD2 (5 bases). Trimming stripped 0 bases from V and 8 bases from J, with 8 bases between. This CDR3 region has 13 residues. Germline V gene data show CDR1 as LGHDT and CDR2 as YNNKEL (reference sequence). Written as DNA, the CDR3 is TGTGCCAGCAGCCAAGATGGGAGCCATGAGCAGTTCTTC. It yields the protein CASSQDGSHEQFF.

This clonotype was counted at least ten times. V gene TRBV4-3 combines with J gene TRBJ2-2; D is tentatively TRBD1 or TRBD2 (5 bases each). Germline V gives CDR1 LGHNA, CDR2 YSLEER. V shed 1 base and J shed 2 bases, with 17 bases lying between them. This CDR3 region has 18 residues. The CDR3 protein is CASSQGLQGRTNTGELFF. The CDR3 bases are TGCGCCAGCAGCCAAGGTCTGCAGGGCCGGACTAACACCGGGGAGCTGTTTTTT.

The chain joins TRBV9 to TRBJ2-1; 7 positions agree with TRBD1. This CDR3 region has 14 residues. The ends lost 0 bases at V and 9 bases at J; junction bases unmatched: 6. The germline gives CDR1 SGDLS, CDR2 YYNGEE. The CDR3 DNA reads TGTGCCAGCAGCGTAGAAATAGGGGGCATTGAGCAGTTCTTC. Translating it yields CASSVEIGGIEQFF.

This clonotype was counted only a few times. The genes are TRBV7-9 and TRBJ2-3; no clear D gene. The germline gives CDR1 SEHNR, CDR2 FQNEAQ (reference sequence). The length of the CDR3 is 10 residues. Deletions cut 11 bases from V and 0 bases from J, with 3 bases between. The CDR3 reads CAPSTDTQYF. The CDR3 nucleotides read TGTGCCCCGAGCACAGATACGCAGTATTTT.

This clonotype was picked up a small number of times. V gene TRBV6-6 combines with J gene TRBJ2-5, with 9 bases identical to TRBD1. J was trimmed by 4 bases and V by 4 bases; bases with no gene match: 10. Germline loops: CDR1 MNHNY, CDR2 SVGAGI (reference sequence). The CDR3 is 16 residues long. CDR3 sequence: CASSSGQGPPGETQYF. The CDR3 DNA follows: TGTGCCAGCAGTTCGGGACAGGGACCCCCGGGAGAGACCCAGTACTTC.

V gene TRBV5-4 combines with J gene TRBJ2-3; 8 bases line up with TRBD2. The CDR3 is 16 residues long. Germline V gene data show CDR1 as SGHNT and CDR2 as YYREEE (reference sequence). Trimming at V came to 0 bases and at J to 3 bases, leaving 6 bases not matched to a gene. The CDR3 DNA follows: TGTGCCAGCAGCTTGGAGGGAGTAGCGGGGACAGATACGCAGTATTTT. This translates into CASSLEGVAGTDTQYF.

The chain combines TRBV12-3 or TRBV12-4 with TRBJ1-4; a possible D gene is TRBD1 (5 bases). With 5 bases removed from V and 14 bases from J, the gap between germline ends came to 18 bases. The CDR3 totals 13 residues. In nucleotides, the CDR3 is TGTGCCAGCAGTCCCGGGACCGCCGTACGTCTGTTTTTT. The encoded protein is CASSPGTAVRLFF.

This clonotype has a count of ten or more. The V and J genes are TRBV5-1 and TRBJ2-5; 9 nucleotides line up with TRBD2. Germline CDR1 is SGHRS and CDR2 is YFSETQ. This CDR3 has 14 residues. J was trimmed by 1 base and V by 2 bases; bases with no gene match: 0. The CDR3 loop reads CASSLLAGQETQYF. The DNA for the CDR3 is TGCGCCAGCAGCTTACTAGCGGGCCAAGAGACCCAGTACTTC.

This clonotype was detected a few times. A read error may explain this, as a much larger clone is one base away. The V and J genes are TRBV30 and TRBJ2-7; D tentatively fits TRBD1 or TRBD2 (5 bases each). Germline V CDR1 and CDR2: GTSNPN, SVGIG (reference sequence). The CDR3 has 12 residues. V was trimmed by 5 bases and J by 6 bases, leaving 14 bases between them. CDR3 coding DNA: TGTGCCTGGTTTGAGGGACCCCTCGAGCAGTACTTC. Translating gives CAWFEGPLEQYF.

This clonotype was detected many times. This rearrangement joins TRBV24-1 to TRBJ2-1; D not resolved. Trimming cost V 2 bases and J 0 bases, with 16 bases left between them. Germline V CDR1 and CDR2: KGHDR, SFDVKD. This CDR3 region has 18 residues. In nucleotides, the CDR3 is TGTGCCACCAGTGATTCCCGCTTTTCGGATAGCTCCTACAATGAGCAGTTCTTC. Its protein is CATSDSRFSDSSYNEQFF.

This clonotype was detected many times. CDR3 DNA sequence: TGTGCCAGCAGCTTAGAGGGGGACAGCAATCAGCCCCAGCATTTT. It translates to CASSLEGDSNQPQHF. The V gene is TRBV5-8, the J gene TRBJ1-5; weak D call: TRBD1 (6 bases). This CDR3 has 15 amino acids. CDR1 and CDR2 (germline): SGHTS, YDEGEE. Trimming cost V 2 bases and J 1 base, with 10 bases left between them.

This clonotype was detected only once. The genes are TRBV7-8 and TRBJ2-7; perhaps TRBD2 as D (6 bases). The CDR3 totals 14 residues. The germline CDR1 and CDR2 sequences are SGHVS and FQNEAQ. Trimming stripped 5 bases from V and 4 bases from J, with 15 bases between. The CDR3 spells CASSRGARGYEQYF. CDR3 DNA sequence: TGTGCCAGCAGCCGAGGGGCCCGGGGGTACGAGCAGTACTTC.